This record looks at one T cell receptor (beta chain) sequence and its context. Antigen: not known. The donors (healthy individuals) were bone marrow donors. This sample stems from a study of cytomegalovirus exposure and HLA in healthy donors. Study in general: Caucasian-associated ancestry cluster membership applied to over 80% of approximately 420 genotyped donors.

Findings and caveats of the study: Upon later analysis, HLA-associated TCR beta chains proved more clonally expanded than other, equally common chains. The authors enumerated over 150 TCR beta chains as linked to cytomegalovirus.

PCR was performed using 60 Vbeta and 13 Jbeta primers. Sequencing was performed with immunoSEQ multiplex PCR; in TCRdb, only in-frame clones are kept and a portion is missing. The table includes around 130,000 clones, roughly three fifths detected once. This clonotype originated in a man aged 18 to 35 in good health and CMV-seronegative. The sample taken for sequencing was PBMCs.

In DNA form, the CDR3 reads TGTGCCAGCAGTTACGGACAGAGGGCAGATACGCAGTATTTT. This sequence encodes CASSYGQRADTQYF. This chain connects TRBV11-2 to TRBJ2-3, with a possible D match to TRBD1 (6 bases). This CDR3 is built from 14 residues. Trimming removed 6 bases at V and 4 bases at J, with 14 bases between. Germline V gives CDR1 SGHAT, CDR2 FQNNGV.